This TCR beta chain was observed in a study of blood T cell repertoires in COVID-19. In the study overall: The cDNA or gDNA used as material had been derived from T cells, B-cell-depleted T cells, or PBMCs.

Turning to this clone: The sample carries other DNA sequences with the same CDR3.

CDR3 length: 13 residues. The V gene's germline CDR1 is LGHDT and CDR2 YNNKEL (reference sequence). Deletions cut 0 bases from V and 4 bases from J, with 4 bases between. The authors' processing: Amplification of reference gene primers was used by the study to estimate nucleated cell counts. The table came from immunoSEQ multiplex PCR; TCRdb's copy has only in-frame clones and leaves some out. V, J and clone size reflect that table, while D and trimming were determined from the DNA. The sample includes about 150,000 clones, over 65% seen only once; the top ten take less than 2.5%. The sequenced sample was peripheral blood. The sequence was obtained from a man in his 70s with acute or convalescent COVID-19. This rearrangement joins TRBV3-1 (or the pseudogene TRBV3-2) to TRBJ1-5; D is ambiguous. Here the CDR3 reads CASSQDLNQPQHF. The DNA of the CDR3 is TGTGCCAGCAGCCAAGATCTGAATCAGCCCCAGCATTTT.